A selection of T cell receptor beta chains follows, all from one sample in a study of CD8+ T cells in alopecia areata. Assay used: immunoSEQ multiplex PCR; TCRdb lists only in-frame clones, some missing. The sample holds about 220,000 clones, about 58% seen once. The material was CD4+ T cells sorted from blood, obtained at week 4, from a patient treated with tofacitinib. The receptors stem from a human donor with alopecia areata. Each CDR3 is given with its conserved first and last residue. The D gene is left open where the match is weak. Size tells how often a clone was seen (once, few, many) or the class of an expanded clone, and some rows leave it out.

J gene: TRBJ2-7; D gene: -; V gene: TRBV7-8; clone size: -; CDR3 protein: CASSPSVEQYF; CDR3 DNA: TGTGCCAGCAGCCCGTCGGTCGAGCAGTACTTC
J gene: TRBJ1-2; D gene: TRBD1; V gene: TRBV5-6; clone size: -; CDR3 protein: CASSPGQGRGYTF; CDR3 DNA: TGTGCCAGCAGCCCCGGACAGGGGCGCGGCTACACCTTC
J gene: TRBJ1-1; D gene: -; V gene: TRBV7-2; clone size: -; CDR3 protein: CASSFRPLGLNTEAFF; CDR3 DNA: TGTGCCAGCAGCTTCAGACCCTTGGGTTTGAACACTGAAGCTTTCTTT
J gene: TRBJ2-3; D gene: TRBD2; V gene: TRBV7-2; clone size: -; CDR3 protein: CASSSQLAGGPLDTQYF; CDR3 DNA: TGTGCCAGCAGTTCCCAACTAGCGGGGGGGCCATTGGATACGCAGTATTTT
J gene: TRBJ2-7; D gene: -; V gene: TRBV5-1; clone size: few; CDR3 protein: CASREGWGEQYF; CDR3 DNA: TGCGCCAGCAGAGAGGGGTGGGGCGAGCAGTACTTC
J gene: TRBJ2-3; D gene: -; V gene: TRBV7-9; clone size: many; CDR3 protein: CASSPRGPDTQYF; CDR3 DNA: TGTGCCAGCAGCCCCCGGGGACCAGATACGCAGTATTTT
J gene: TRBJ1-2; D gene: TRBD1; V gene: TRBV11-2; clone size: -; CDR3 protein: CASSYQAGGYGYTF; CDR3 DNA: TGTGCCAGCAGCTATCAGGCAGGGGGCTATGGCTACACCTTC
J gene: TRBJ1-2; D gene: TRBD1; V gene: TRBV15; clone size: -; CDR3 protein: CATSNSDRLKGYTF; CDR3 DNA: TGTGCCACCAGCAATTCGGACAGGCTTAAGGGCTACACCTTC
J gene: TRBJ2-5; D gene: -; V gene: TRBV5-1; clone size: few; CDR3 protein: CASSSRGDQETQYF; CDR3 DNA: TGCGCCAGCAGCTCCCGGGGAGACCAAGAGACCCAGTACTTC
J gene: TRBJ1-1; D gene: TRBD1; V gene: TRBV7-2; clone size: few; CDR3 protein: CASSFRGLDTEAFF; CDR3 DNA: TGTGCCAGCAGCTTCAGGGGGCTGGACACTGAAGCTTTCTTT
J gene: TRBJ1-1; D gene: -; V gene: TRBV29-1; clone size: -; CDR3 protein: CSVEVGFTEAFF; CDR3 DNA: TGCAGCGTTGAAGTGGGGTTCACTGAAGCTTTCTTT
J gene: TRBJ2-2; D gene: -; V gene: TRBV4-3; clone size: -; CDR3 protein: CASSRGPATGELFF; CDR3 DNA: TGCGCCAGCAGCCGGGGACCTGCCACCGGGGAGCTGTTTTTT
J gene: TRBJ2-7; D gene: -; V gene: TRBV20-1; clone size: few; CDR3 protein: CSARQGYEQYF; CDR3 DNA: TGCAGTGCCCGTCAAGGCTACGAGCAGTACTTC
J gene: TRBJ1-2; D gene: TRBD1; V gene: TRBV2; clone size: -; CDR3 protein: CASSEAGQGRLYGYTF; CDR3 DNA: TGTGCCAGCAGTGAAGCAGGACAGGGGAGGCTCTATGGCTACACCTTC
J gene: TRBJ2-3; D gene: TRBD2; V gene: TRBV10-2; clone size: -; CDR3 protein: CASTRKLAASTDTQYF; CDR3 DNA: TGCGCCAGCACACGCAAACTAGCGGCTAGCACAGATACGCAGTATTTT
J gene: TRBJ2-7; D gene: TRBD1; V gene: TRBV11-2; clone size: -; CDR3 protein: CASSLAGGPYEQYF; CDR3 DNA: TGTGCCAGCAGCTTAGCAGGGGGCCCCTACGAGCAGTACTTC
J gene: TRBJ1-4; D gene: -; V gene: TRBV30; clone size: -; CDR3 protein: CAWSVGSNEKLFF; CDR3 DNA: TGTGCCTGGAGTGTGGGTTCTAATGAAAAACTGTTTTTT
J gene: TRBJ2-1; D gene: TRBD1; V gene: TRBV4-2; clone size: -; CDR3 protein: CASSQVGTGGNEQFF; CDR3 DNA: TGTGCCAGCAGCCAAGTCGGGACAGGGGGCAATGAGCAGTTCTTC
J gene: TRBJ1-5; D gene: TRBD1; V gene: TRBV19; clone size: -; CDR3 protein: CASTRDRNPFYSNQPQHF; CDR3 DNA: TGTGCCAGTACCCGGGACAGAAATCCGTTTTATAGCAATCAGCCCCAGCATTTT
J gene: TRBJ1-2; D gene: -; V gene: TRBV19; clone size: few; CDR3 protein: CASSFGTPNYGYTF; CDR3 DNA: TGTGCCAGTAGCTTCGGGACACCCAACTATGGCTACACCTTC
J gene: TRBJ2-3; D gene: -; V gene: TRBV30; clone size: -; CDR3 protein: CAWTVGYTDTRYF; CDR3 DNA: TGTGCCTGGACCGTCGGGTACACAGATACGCGGTATTTT
J gene: TRBJ2-3; D gene: TRBD2; V gene: TRBV4-3; clone size: few; CDR3 protein: CASSHTSGVTDTQYF; CDR3 DNA: TGCGCCAGCAGCCATACTAGCGGGGTTACAGATACGCAGTATTTT
J gene: TRBJ1-2; D gene: -; V gene: TRBV30; clone size: -; CDR3 protein: CAYNGANYGYTF; CDR3 DNA: TGTGCCTATAATGGGGCTAACTATGGCTACACCTTC
J gene: TRBJ2-1; D gene: -; V gene: TRBV30; clone size: -; CDR3 protein: CAWSRGIPQHDEQFF; CDR3 DNA: TGTGCCTGGAGCAGGGGAATCCCGCAGCACGATGAGCAGTTCTTC
J gene: TRBJ2-7; D gene: TRBD1; V gene: TRBV28; clone size: -; CDR3 protein: CASTSGTGSSYEQYF; CDR3 DNA: TGTGCCAGCACCTCCGGGACAGGGAGCTCCTACGAGCAGTACTTC
J gene: TRBJ2-2; D gene: -; V gene: TRBV10-3; clone size: -; CDR3 protein: CAISESTVSTGELFF; CDR3 DNA: TGTGCCATCAGTGAGTCGACAGTTTCCACCGGGGAGCTGTTTTTT
J gene: TRBJ2-3; D gene: TRBD2; V gene: TRBV7-2; clone size: -; CDR3 protein: CASSRSGGAGDTQYF; CDR3 DNA: TGTGCCAGCAGCCGTAGCGGGGGGGCTGGGGATACGCAGTATTTT
J gene: TRBJ2-2; D gene: -; V gene: TRBV29-1; clone size: -; CDR3 protein: CSVGTHNTGELFF; CDR3 DNA: TGCAGCGTGGGGACTCACAACACCGGGGAGCTGTTTTTT
J gene: TRBJ1-1; D gene: -; V gene: TRBV7-2; clone size: -; CDR3 protein: CASSFWTVTGYTEAFF; CDR3 DNA: TGTGCCAGCAGCTTCTGGACAGTAACAGGTTACACTGAAGCTTTCTTT
J gene: TRBJ1-2; D gene: -; V gene: TRBV2; clone size: -; CDR3 protein: CASSEWSGFGYTF; CDR3 DNA: TGTGCCAGCAGTGAATGGTCAGGGTTTGGCTACACCTTC
J gene: TRBJ1-2; D gene: -; V gene: TRBV30; clone size: -; CDR3 protein: CACSWGGYTF; CDR3 DNA: TGTGCCTGTTCATGGGGTGGCTACACCTTC
J gene: TRBJ2-4; D gene: -; V gene: TRBV29-1; clone size: -; CDR3 protein: CSVEGAGNIQYF; CDR3 DNA: TGCAGCGTTGAGGGGGCAGGAAACATTCAGTACTTC
J gene: TRBJ2-7; D gene: -; V gene: TRBV5-1; clone size: few; CDR3 protein: CASSLERPSSYEQYF; CDR3 DNA: TGCGCCAGCAGCTTGGAACGGCCGAGCTCCTACGAGCAGTACTTC
J gene: TRBJ1-5; D gene: TRBD1; V gene: TRBV12-5; clone size: -; CDR3 protein: CASAPGQGKNQPQHF; CDR3 DNA: TGTGCTAGTGCCCCGGGACAGGGTAAGAATCAGCCCCAGCATTTT
J gene: TRBJ2-7; D gene: -; V gene: TRBV4-3; clone size: many; CDR3 protein: CASSQQASHEQYF; CDR3 DNA: TGCGCCAGCAGCCAACAGGCCTCTCACGAGCAGTACTTC
J gene: TRBJ1-1; D gene: -; V gene: TRBV2; clone size: -; CDR3 protein: CASSESTEAFF; CDR3 DNA: TGTGCCAGCAGTGAGAGCACTGAAGCTTTCTTT
J gene: TRBJ2-5; D gene: -; V gene: TRBV29-1; clone size: once; CDR3 protein: CSVDRGTPGTQYF; CDR3 DNA: TGCAGCGTTGACAGGGGCACCCCCGGGACCCAGTACTTC
J gene: TRBJ1-6; D gene: -; V gene: TRBV11-2; clone size: -; CDR3 protein: CASRIDLSSYNSPLHF; CDR3 DNA: TGTGCCAGCAGGATTGACTTGAGCTCCTATAATTCACCCCTCCACTTT
J gene: TRBJ2-5; D gene: -; V gene: TRBV11-3; clone size: -; CDR3 protein: CASSFSSGMRETQYF; CDR3 DNA: TGTGCCAGCAGCTTTAGCTCCGGGATGCGGGAGACCCAGTACTTC
J gene: TRBJ1-6; D gene: -; V gene: TRBV7-2; clone size: -; CDR3 protein: CASRIGGTENSPLHF; CDR3 DNA: TGTGCCAGCAGGATCGGCGGGACGGAAAATTCACCCCTCCACTTT
J gene: TRBJ2-3; D gene: -; V gene: TRBV7-2; clone size: -; CDR3 protein: CASSVLTDTQYF; CDR3 DNA: TGTGCCAGCAGCGTCCTTACAGATACGCAGTATTTT
J gene: TRBJ2-1; D gene: TRBD1; V gene: TRBV29-1; clone size: once; CDR3 protein: CSVPPPRGRVYNEQFF; CDR3 DNA: TGCAGCGTCCCTCCCCCCAGGGGGCGCGTTTACAATGAGCAGTTCTTC